Below, 9 T cell receptor beta chains from the same sample are listed, as sequenced in a study of cytomegalovirus exposure and HLA in healthy donors. Amplification used 60 Vbeta primers and 13 Jbeta primers. Generated by immunoSEQ multiplex PCR, the TCRdb table keeps only in-frame clones and is missing some. The repertoire consists of around 220,000 clones, with about 79% occurring once and the leading ten covering 1.5% to 2%. Sequenced: PBMCs. The receptors originated from a man between 18 and 29 years old in good health and CMV-seronegative.

This sequence joins TRBV10-3 and TRBJ2-3; 10 bases are a match to TRBD2. This CDR3 has 14 residues. Germline CDR1 is ENHRY and CDR2 is SYGVKD. V was clipped by 6 bases and J by 4 bases; unmatched bases: 4. The DNA for the CDR3 is TGTGCCATCAGCGAAAGCGGGGGGGCAGATACGCAGTATTTT. Translation gives CAISESGGADTQYF.

This rearrangement joins TRBV2 to TRBJ1-1; D is perhaps TRBD1 (6 bases). With 6 bases removed from V and 5 bases from J, the gap between germline ends came to 19 bases. The germline V gene has CDR1 SNHLY and CDR2 FYNNEI. This CDR3 contains 15 residues. The CDR3 DNA sequence: TGTGCCAGCAGGGACAGTAGGTCTGAGGGGACTGAAGCTTTCTTT. Its protein product is CASRDSRSEGTEAFF.

This clone has a handful of counts. The chain has TRBV30 and TRBJ2-3; a weak D match, TRBD1 (6 bases). The CDR3 totals 15 residues. V was cut by 0 bases and J by 1 base, with 11 bases left in between. The germline V gene has CDR1 GTSNPN and CDR2 SVGIG (reference sequence). CDR3 protein: CAWSVPAGGTDTQYF. CDR3 sequence (DNA): TGTGCCTGGAGTGTACCCGCAGGGGGCACAGATACGCAGTATTTT.

The genes are TRBV29-1 and TRBJ2-7; D gene uncertain. The CDR3 covers 12 residues. Germline-derived CDR1 and CDR2 are SQVTM and ANQGSEA. The V end lost 4 bases, the J end lost 5 bases, and 12 bases lay between the germline ends. The CDR3 DNA reads as TGCAGCGTTGCAACACATGCGGACGAGCAGTACTTC. This sequence encodes CSVATHADEQYF.

The rearrangement uses TRBV30 and TRBJ2-5, with D unresolved. The V and J ends lost 0 bases and 9 bases respectively, with 11 bases between them. The CDR3 totals 12 residues. From germline, CDR1 is GTSNPN and CDR2 SVGIG (reference sequence). This chain's CDR3 is CAWSVELVAQYF. CDR3 in DNA: TGTGCCTGGAGTGTCGAGTTGGTGGCCCAGTACTTC.

The chain combines TRBV4-3 with TRBJ2-7; 10 bases are a match to TRBD1. Trimming at V came to 2 bases and at J to 6 bases, leaving 7 bases not matched to a gene. This CDR3 contains 15 residues. Germline V gives CDR1 LGHNA, CDR2 YSLEER. CDR3: CASSQTGTGVFEQYF. The CDR3, as DNA: TGCGCCAGCAGCCAAACTGGGACAGGGGTTTTCGAGCAGTACTTC.

This chain connects TRBV15 to TRBJ1-5, with a possible D match to TRBD1 (6 bases). Deletions cut 1 base from V and 2 bases from J, with 12 bases between. CDR1 and CDR2 from the germline V gene are LNHNV and YYDKDF (reference sequence). This CDR3 spans 16 amino acids. The CDR3 loop reads CATSRAGDRGNQPQHF. The CDR3 DNA reads as TGTGCCACCAGCAGAGCAGGGGATAGGGGCAATCAGCCCCAGCATTTT. The whole variable domain, filled in from reference TRBV15 and TRBJ1-5, reads DAMVIQNPRYQVTQFGKPVTLSCSQTLNHNVMYWYQQKSSQAPKLLFHYYDKDFNNEADTPDNFQSRRPNTSFCFLDIRSPGLGDTAMYLCATSRAGDRGNQPQHFGDGTRLSIL.

The gene calls are TRBV28 and TRBJ1-4; D is possibly TRBD1 (6 bases). Trimming left V 10 bases short and J 7 bases short, with 16 bases between. The length of the CDR3 is 13 residues. Germline loops: CDR1 MDHEN, CDR2 SYDVKM. The CDR3 reads CATRTARGEKLFF. CDR3 DNA: TGTGCCACCAGGACAGCTAGGGGTGAAAAACTGTTTTTT.

The V and J genes are TRBV4-2 and TRBJ2-1; D unclear. Germline CDR1 is LGHNA and CDR2 is YNFKEQ. The V and J ends lost 1 base and 6 bases respectively, with 4 bases between them. There are 12 residues in the CDR3. The CDR3 nucleotides are TGTGCCAGCAGCCAAGCGGTCAATGAGCAGTTCTTC. This codes for CASSQAVNEQFF.